The 28 T cell receptor beta chains reported below all come from one sample, sequenced in a study of CD8+ T cells in alopecia areata. Investigators isolated RNA and reverse transcribed it into cDNA to act as the sequencing template. The data were produced by immunoSEQ multiplex PCR, yet TCRdb's version contains in-frame clones alone and is incomplete. The table records about 300,000 clones, 58% of them present only once. As for treatment: oral pan-JAK inhibitor, 5-10 mg twice daily. The specimen was CD4+ T cells sorted from blood, collected at week 24, from a patient treated with tofacitinib. These receptors came from a human donor with alopecia areata.

This clone has more than one count but fewer than ten. Other nucleotide sequences from this sample produce the same CDR3. The CDR3 region has the DNA TGCAGCGTTGCGGACTATGGCTACACCTTC. Translating it yields CSVADYGYTF. The chain combines TRBV29-1 with TRBJ1-2, with unresolved D. V was trimmed by 4 bases and J by 3 bases, leaving 3 bases between them. The CDR3 has 10 amino acids. The V gene's germline CDR1 is SQVTM and CDR2 ANQGSEA.

The gene calls are TRBV6-6 and TRBJ1-1, with no clear D. Trimming shortened V by 6 bases and J by 1 base, and 15 bases separated the two germline ends. This CDR3 region has 15 residues. The V gene's germline CDR1 is MNHNY and CDR2 SVGAGI (reference sequence). This CDR3 reads CASRRPEEWNTEAFF. The CDR3 DNA sequence: TGTGCCAGCAGACGCCCGGAGGAGTGGAACACTGAAGCTTTCTTT.

The chain links TRBV5-4 to TRBJ2-5; 12 positions agree with TRBD2. The germline gives CDR1 SGHNT, CDR2 YYREEE (reference sequence). This CDR3 has 15 residues. The trim removed 2 bases at V and 6 bases at J, leaving 5 bases unmatched. In nucleotides, the CDR3 is TGTGCCAGCAGCTTACTAGCGGGGGGTGAGAAGACCCAGTACTTC. This encodes CASSLLAGGEKTQYF.

V gene TRBV2 combines with J gene TRBJ2-3; D not resolved. This CDR3 spans 11 amino acids. Germline CDR1 is SNHLY and CDR2 is FYNNEI. V lost 4 bases, J lost 7 bases, and 6 bases lay in between. The CDR3 here is CASSAGYTQYF. For the CDR3, the DNA is TGTGCCAGCAGTGCCGGATATACGCAGTATTTT. Together with reference TRBV2 and TRBJ2-3, the CDR3 gives the full variable domain: EPEVTQTPSHQVTQMGQEVILRCVPISNHLYFYWYRQILGQKVEFLVSFYNNEISEKSEIFDDQFSVERPDGSNFTLKIRSTKLEDSAMYFCASSAGYTQYFGPGTRLTVL.

This chain connects TRBV29-1 to TRBJ1-1; 7 nucleotides line up with TRBD1. The V and J ends lost 4 bases and 9 bases, in that order; junction bases with no gene match: 5. This CDR3 is 11 amino acids long. Germline lookup yields CDR1 SQVTM and CDR2 ANQGSEA. The CDR3 sequence is CSVGGTAKAFF. CDR3 nucleotides: TGCAGCGTTGGAGGGACAGCGAAAGCTTTCTTT.

The CDR3 nucleotides read TGTGCCAGCACGGGACCCCGTGACACTGAAGCTTTCTTT. Translated: CASTGPRDTEAFF. This rearrangement joins TRBV2 to TRBJ1-1; TRBD1 might be the D (5 bases). The CDR3 sequence is 13 residues long. Germline V gives CDR1 SNHLY, CDR2 FYNNEI. The germline V and J ends were trimmed by 7 bases and 3 bases, with 12 bases remaining between them.

The gene calls are TRBV7-8 and TRBJ1-2, with D uncertain. The CDR3 extends over 13 amino acids. Germline V gene sequence: CDR1 SGHVS, CDR2 FQNEAQ. Trimming took 7 bases from V and 7 from J, leaving 16 bases between them. The CDR3 sequence is CASTILGAGGYTF. The CDR3 DNA reads TGTGCCAGCACCATCTTAGGCGCCGGTGGCTACACCTTC.

The chain couples TRBV2 to TRBJ2-1; D is ambiguous. Germline assignment: CDR1 SNHLY and CDR2 FYNNEI. V lost 7 bases to trimming and J lost 12 bases, with 22 bases between them. This CDR3 is 14 amino acids long. The CDR3, as DNA: TGTGCCAGCATGGTCGGGTTGTCGAGCTACCGGCAGTTCTTC. It translates to CASMVGLSSYRQFF.

This chain connects TRBV30 to TRBJ1-1; D is ambiguous. Germline CDR1 GTSNPN, CDR2 SVGIG (reference sequence). The CDR3 length is 13 residues. V lost 1 base and J 1 base, leaving 7 bases between the germline ends. CDR3 residues: CAWSGIKNTEAFF. The DNA of the CDR3 is TGTGCCTGGAGTGGTATTAAGAACACTGAAGCTTTCTTT.

The rearrangement links TRBV5-1 to TRBJ2-5; a weak D match, TRBD2 (5 bases). The CDR3 has 15 residues. Germline V lookup: CDR1 SGHRS, CDR2 YFSETQ. With 5 bases removed from V and 1 base from J, the gap between germline ends came to 15 bases. The chain's CDR3 is CASSSVPGGQETQYF. CDR3 in DNA: TGCGCCAGCAGTTCTGTCCCAGGAGGCCAAGAGACCCAGTACTTC.

The chain is built from TRBV30 and TRBJ2-7, with D possibly TRBD1 on 6 matching bases. CDR3 size: 13 residues. Germline CDR1 and CDR2: GTSNPN and SVGIG (reference sequence). Trimming cost V 1 base and J 9 bases, with 16 bases left between them. The CDR3 here is CAWSGEPRDMQYF. DNA of the CDR3: TGTGCCTGGAGTGGAGAACCCCGGGACATGCAGTACTTC.

The chain employs TRBV4-2 and TRBJ2-3, with D possibly matching TRBD2 (6 bases). The germline V gene encodes CDR1 LGHNA and CDR2 YNFKEQ. This CDR3 region has 13 residues. V lost 8 bases and J 4 bases, leaving 13 bases between the germline ends. CDR3 nucleotides: TGTGCCAGCCGAGGAGGGGCTTCAGATACGCAGTATTTT. It codes for CASRGGASDTQYF.

This chain links TRBV30 with TRBJ1-5; 9 bases are a match to TRBD1. CDR3 length: 14 residues. The germline V gene encodes CDR1 GTSNPN and CDR2 SVGIG (reference sequence). V lost 3 bases, J lost 5 bases, and 5 bases stayed unmatched. The DNA for the CDR3 is TGTGCCTGGAGCCGGGACAGGGTGTATCAGCCCCAGCATTTT. Translating it yields CAWSRDRVYQPQHF.

Remarks on this clone: The same CDR3 can be traced to other DNA sequences in this sample. The chain joins TRBV5-1 to TRBJ1-2, with TRBD1 as a possible D gene (5 bases). Germline CDR1 is SGHRS and CDR2 is YFSETQ. Trimming removed 0 bases at V and 5 bases at J, with 8 bases between. The length of the CDR3 is 13 residues. The CDR3 DNA sequence: TGCGCCAGCAGCTTGGGACAGCTTTATGGCTACACCTTC. It is translated as CASSLGQLYGYTF.

This clone came up a few times. The rearrangement joins TRBV10-2 to TRBJ1-1; tentatively, D is TRBD1 (6 bases). V was pared by 5 bases and J by 7 bases, with 17 bases between. CDR1 is WSHSY, CDR2 SAAADI, per germline. The CDR3 is 14 amino acids. The CDR3 coding sequence is TGCGCCAGCAGTCAATACAGGGCCGACGGTGAAGCTTTCTTT. This translates into CASSQYRADGEAFF.

This clone appeared a few times. The chain is built from TRBV29-1 and TRBJ2-3; D is possibly TRBD1 (5 bases). CDR3 length equals 12 residues. Germline CDR1 reads SQVTM; CDR2 reads ANQGSEA. The V end was cut by 3 bases, the J end by 7 bases, with 11 bases between. The CDR3 is CSVDSGMNTQYF. DNA of the CDR3: TGCAGCGTTGATTCAGGGATGAATACGCAGTATTTT.

The genes are TRBV7-2 and TRBJ2-5; the D call may be TRBD1 or TRBD2 (6 bases each). Trimming left V 1 base short and J 3 bases short, with 9 bases between. Germline assignment: CDR1 SGHTA and CDR2 FQGNSA. This CDR3 contains 14 residues. The CDR3, as DNA: TGTGCCAGCAGCTTAGGGGGGGCGAAAGAGACCCAGTACTTC. Translated: CASSLGGAKETQYF.

J is TRBJ2-3 and V is TRBV4-2; D call uncertain. CDR1 is LGHNA, CDR2 YNFKEQ, per germline. V lost 1 base and J lost 6, with 11 bases in between. The CDR3 sequence is 14 residues long. The CDR3, as DNA: TGTGCCAGCAGCCAAGCACAGATATGGGATACGCAGTATTTT. Translation: CASSQAQIWDTQYF.

In the case of this clone: Other nucleotide sequences in the sample specify the same CDR3. CDR3 in amino acids: CASSLGEETQYF. In DNA form, the CDR3 reads TGCGCCAGCAGCCTCGGGGAAGAGACCCAGTACTTC. J is TRBJ2-5 and V is TRBV5-1, with a weak D call TRBD2 (5 bases). CDR1 and CDR2 from the germline V gene are SGHRS and YFSETQ. The CDR3 totals 12 residues. V was pared by 4 bases and J by 3 bases, with 7 bases between.

The chain recombines TRBV15 with TRBJ1-2; 9 nucleotides line up with TRBD1. Looked up from germline, CDR1 is LNHNV and CDR2 is YYDKDF (reference sequence). The CDR3 is 17 residues long. The junction had 13 bases not matched to a gene; V was cut back by 2 bases and J by 6 bases. CDR3 bases: TGTGCCACCAGCAGACAACCGACGCCGGGACAGGGTGATGGCTACACCTTC. This codes for CATSRQPTPGQGDGYTF.

This rearrangement joins TRBV30 to TRBJ2-1; 11 bases fit TRBD1. Germline CDR1 reads GTSNPN; CDR2 reads SVGIG (reference sequence). The CDR3 has 13 residues. V lost 8 bases to trimming and J lost 4 bases; unmatched junction nucleotides: 4. The CDR3, as DNA: TGTGCCGCCGGGACAGGGGGTTACAATGAGCAGTTCTTC. Residues: CAAGTGGYNEQFF.

The chain couples TRBV28 to TRBJ1-2; 8 bases agree with TRBD1. Germline V gives CDR1 MDHEN, CDR2 SYDVKM. This CDR3 region has 14 residues. V shed 5 bases, J shed 4 bases, and the junction held 6 bases outside the gene matches. The CDR3 region is CASSLDRGSYGYTF. CDR3 bases: TGTGCCAGCAGTCTCGACAGGGGCTCCTATGGCTACACCTTC.

The chain uses TRBV4-3 and TRBJ2-5; 13 bases agree with TRBD2. This CDR3 spans 18 amino acids. Germline-derived CDR1 and CDR2 are LGHNA and YSLEER. V trimming: 0 bases; J trimming: 9 bases; junction bases outside the gene matches: 13. The CDR3 DNA sequence: TGCGCCAGCAGCCAAGATCCGGGGACTAGCGGGGAGCGATCGGCCCAGTACTTC. Protein product: CASSQDPGTSGERSAQYF.

The chain combines TRBV7-9 with TRBJ2-3; no clear D. The V and J ends lost 4 bases and 6 bases respectively, with 8 bases between them. There are 12 residues in the CDR3. CDR1 is SEHNR and CDR2 is FQNEAQ in the germline V gene (reference sequence). CDR3 amino acids: CASSWLVDTQYF. In nucleotides, the CDR3 is TGTGCCAGCAGCTGGTTAGTGGATACGCAGTATTTT.

The V gene is TRBV30, the J gene TRBJ2-7, with 7 bases aligning to TRBD2. The CDR3 consists of 14 residues. Trimming at V came to 2 bases and at J to 5 bases, leaving 9 bases not matched to a gene. The germline V gene encodes CDR1 GTSNPN and CDR2 SVGIG (reference sequence). Here the CDR3 DNA reads TGTGCCTGGAGTCGTGGGGGAGGGGCCCACGAGCAGTACTTC. Amino acids: CAWSRGGGAHEQYF.

This clone came up many times. The chain links TRBV2 to TRBJ2-7, with 13 bases aligning to TRBD2. The CDR3 is 13 residues long. Unmatched junction bases numbered 3, after V lost 10 bases and J lost 3 bases. The germline V gene encodes CDR1 SNHLY and CDR2 FYNNEI. CDR3 nucleotide sequence: TGTGCCACCACTAGCGGGGGGGACTACGAGCAGTACTTC. Translation gives CATTSGGDYEQYF.

This clone was picked up one time. This rearrangement joins TRBV28 to TRBJ1-2; the D gene is possibly TRBD1 (5 bases). Trimming took 8 bases from V and 0 from J, leaving 10 bases between them. Germline CDR1 and CDR2: MDHEN and SYDVKM. CDR3 length: 13 residues. In DNA, the CDR3 is TGTGCCAGCGTTAAACAGGCTAACTATGGCTACACCTTC. The encoded protein is CASVKQANYGYTF.

The gene calls are TRBV30 and TRBJ1-6; tentatively, D is TRBD1 (5 bases). Looked up from germline, CDR1 is GTSNPN and CDR2 is SVGIG (reference sequence). The CDR3 totals 16 residues. Trimming took 3 bases from V and 4 from J, leaving 16 bases between them. CDR3 sequence (DNA): TGTGCCTGGAGAGTGTCTAGCGGGGCGTATAATTCACCCCTCCACTTT. It codes for CAWRVSSGAYNSPLHF.